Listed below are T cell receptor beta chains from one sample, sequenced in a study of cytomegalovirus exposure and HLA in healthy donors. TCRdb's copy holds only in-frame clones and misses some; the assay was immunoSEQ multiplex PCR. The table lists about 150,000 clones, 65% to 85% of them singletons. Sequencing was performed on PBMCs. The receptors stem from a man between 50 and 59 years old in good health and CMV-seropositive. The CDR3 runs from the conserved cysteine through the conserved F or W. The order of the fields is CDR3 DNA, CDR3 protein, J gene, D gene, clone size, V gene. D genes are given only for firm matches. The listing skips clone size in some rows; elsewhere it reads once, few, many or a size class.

TGTGCCAGTAGTTTGGGCTCCGTTTTTGGCTACACCTTC,CASSLGSVFGYTF,TRBJ1-2,.,once,TRBV19
TGTGCCAGCAGCGCCCCCGCCGTAGCGGGAGCTCCCCAGCAGTACTTC,CASSAPAVAGAPQQYF,TRBJ2-7,TRBD2,few,TRBV7-8
TGCAGCGCCCCGACTAGCGGGAGTATCCATGAGCAGTTCTTC,CSAPTSGSIHEQFF,TRBJ2-1,TRBD2,.,TRBV29-1
TGCGCCAGCAGCTTGTGGCCGGCCGGGACAGAGAGCACAGATACGCAGTATTTT,CASSLWPAGTESTDTQYF,TRBJ2-3,TRBD1,.,TRBV5-1
TGCGCCAGCACGGACAGCCGCACCTACGAGCAGTACTTC,CASTDSRTYEQYF,TRBJ2-7,.,.,TRBV5-1
TGTGCCAGCAGCGTTGAGGGTGCCCTCGGTCAGCCCCAGCATTTT,CASSVEGALGQPQHF,TRBJ1-5,.,few,TRBV9
TGTGCCAGCAGCTTGGTAGGGGCGAGGATCGACGAGCAGTACTTC,CASSLVGARIDEQYF,TRBJ2-7,.,.,TRBV5-6
TGCGCCAGCAGCTTGATCGGGCAGGGCCTCTTTTTAGGGGCCAACGTCCTGACTTTC,CASSLIGQGLFLGANVLTF,TRBJ2-6,.,once,TRBV5-1
TGTGCCATCAGCGGGACAGGGAGCTCCTACGAGCAGTACTTC,CAISGTGSSYEQYF,TRBJ2-7,TRBD1,.,TRBV10-3
TGTGCCAGCACCTACAAGGGGGTTGGCGACTACGAGCAGTACTTC,CASTYKGVGDYEQYF,TRBJ2-7,.,.,TRBV6-1
TGTGCCAGCAGCTTAAGGAGTACCCCCTTCAATGAGCAGTTCTTC,CASSLRSTPFNEQFF,TRBJ2-1,.,once,TRBV7-9